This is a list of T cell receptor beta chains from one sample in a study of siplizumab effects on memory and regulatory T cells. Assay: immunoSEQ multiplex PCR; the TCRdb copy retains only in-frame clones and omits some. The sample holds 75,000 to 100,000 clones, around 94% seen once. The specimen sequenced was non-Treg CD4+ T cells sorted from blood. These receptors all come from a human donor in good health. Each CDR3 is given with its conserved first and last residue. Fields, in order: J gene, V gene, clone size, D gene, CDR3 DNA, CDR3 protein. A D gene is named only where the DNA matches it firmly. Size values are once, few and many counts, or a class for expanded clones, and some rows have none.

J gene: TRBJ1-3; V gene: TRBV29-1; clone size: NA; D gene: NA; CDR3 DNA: TGCAGCGGCCAACAGGACTCTGGAAACACCATATATTTT; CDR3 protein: CSGQQDSGNTIYF
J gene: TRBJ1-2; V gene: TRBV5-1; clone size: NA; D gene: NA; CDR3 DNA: TGCGCCAGCAGCTTGGGCGGGGAGTGGGACTATGGCTACACCTTC; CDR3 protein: CASSLGGEWDYGYTF
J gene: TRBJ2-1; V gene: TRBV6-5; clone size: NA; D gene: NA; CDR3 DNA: TGTGCCAGCAGTTACACCCAGACTTCTCCCAATGAGCAGTTCTTC; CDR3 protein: CASSYTQTSPNEQFF
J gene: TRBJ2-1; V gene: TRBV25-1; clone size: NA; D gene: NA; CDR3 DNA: TGTGCCAGCAGTGACCCCTCATTGAGCTCCTACAATGAGCAGTTCTTC; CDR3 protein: CASSDPSLSSYNEQFF
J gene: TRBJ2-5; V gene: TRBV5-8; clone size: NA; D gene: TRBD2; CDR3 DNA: TGTGCCAGCACCCTACCTCGTAGGGCTAGCGGAAACCAAGAGACCCAGTACTTC; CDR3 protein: CASTLPRRASGNQETQYF
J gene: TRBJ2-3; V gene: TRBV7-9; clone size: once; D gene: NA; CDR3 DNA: TGTGCCAGCAGCCGACTAGAGGGGGCAACAGATACGCAGTATTTT; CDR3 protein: CASSRLEGATDTQYF
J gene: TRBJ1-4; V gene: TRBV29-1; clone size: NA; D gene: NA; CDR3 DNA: TGCAGCGTCGCCAGTCCTAATGAAAAACTGTTTTTT; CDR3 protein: CSVASPNEKLFF
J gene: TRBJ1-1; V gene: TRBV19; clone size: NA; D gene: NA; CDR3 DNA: TGTGCCAGTAGTATCGCCGCCAGGCTGAACACTGAAGCTTTCTTT; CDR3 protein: CASSIAARLNTEAFF
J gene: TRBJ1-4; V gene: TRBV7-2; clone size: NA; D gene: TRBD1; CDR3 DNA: TGTGCCAGCAGCCCGCGGGACAGGGGAGATGAAAAACTGTTTTTT; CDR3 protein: CASSPRDRGDEKLFF
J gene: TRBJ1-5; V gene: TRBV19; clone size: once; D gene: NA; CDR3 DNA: TGTGCCAGTAGACCGTTCTCCAGCAATCAGCCCCAGCATTTT; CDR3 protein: CASRPFSSNQPQHF
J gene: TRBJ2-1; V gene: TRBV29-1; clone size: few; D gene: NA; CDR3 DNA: TGCAGCGTTGAGAAGACAGAAATGTATGAGCAGTTCTTC; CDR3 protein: CSVEKTEMYEQFF
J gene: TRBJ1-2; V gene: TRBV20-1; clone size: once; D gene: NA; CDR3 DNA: TGCAGTGCTTTTTTCGGGGGCGGCTACACCTTC; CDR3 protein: CSAFFGGGYTF
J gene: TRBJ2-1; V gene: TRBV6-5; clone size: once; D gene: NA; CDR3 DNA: TGTGCCAGCAGTCGACGGGAGAGGGTCAATGAGCAGTTCTTC; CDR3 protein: CASSRRERVNEQFF
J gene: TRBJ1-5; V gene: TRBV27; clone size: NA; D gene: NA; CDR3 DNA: TGTGCCAGCAGTTTAGGTAGGTCCGCCGATCAGCCCCAGCATTTT; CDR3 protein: CASSLGRSADQPQHF
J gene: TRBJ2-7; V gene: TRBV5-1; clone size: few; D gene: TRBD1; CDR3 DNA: TGCGCCAGCAGCCCGGGGACAGGGGAGTACGAGCAGTACTTC; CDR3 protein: CASSPGTGEYEQYF
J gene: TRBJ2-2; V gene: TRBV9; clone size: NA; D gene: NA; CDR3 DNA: TGTGCCAGCAGCGCCCGAGGGCCGAACACCGGGGAGCTGTTTTTT; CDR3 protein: CASSARGPNTGELFF
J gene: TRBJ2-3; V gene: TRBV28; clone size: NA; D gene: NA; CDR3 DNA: TGTGCCAGCAGTTGGTCCAGACACACAGATACGCAGTATTTT; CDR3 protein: CASSWSRHTDTQYF
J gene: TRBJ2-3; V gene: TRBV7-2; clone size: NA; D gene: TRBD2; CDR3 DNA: TGTGCCAGCAGCCGATTACTAGCGGGAGCTCGTGATACGCAGTATTTT; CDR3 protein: CASSRLLAGARDTQYF
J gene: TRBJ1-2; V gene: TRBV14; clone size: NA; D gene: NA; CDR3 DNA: TGTGCCAGCAGCCAAGATCTGGGGGCCGGACCCTATGGCTACACCTTC; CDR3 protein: CASSQDLGAGPYGYTF
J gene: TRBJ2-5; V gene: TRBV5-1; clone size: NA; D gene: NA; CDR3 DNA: TGCGCCAGCAGCTTCGATCCCCCATCCCCCAAGAACTTC; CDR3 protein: CASSFDPPSPKNF
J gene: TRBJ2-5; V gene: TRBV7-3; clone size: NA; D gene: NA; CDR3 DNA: TGTGCCAGCAGCTGGACGGTAAAAGAGACCCAGTACTTC; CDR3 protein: CASSWTVKETQYF
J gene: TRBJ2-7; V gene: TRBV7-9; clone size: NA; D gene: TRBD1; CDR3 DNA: TGTGCCAGCAGCGCCACAGGGGTTTCCTACGAGCAGTACTTC; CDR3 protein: CASSATGVSYEQYF
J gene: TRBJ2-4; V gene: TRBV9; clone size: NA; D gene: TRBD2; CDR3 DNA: TGTGCCAGCAGCGTAGGCCTAGCGGGAGCCAAAAACATTCAGTACTTC; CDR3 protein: CASSVGLAGAKNIQYF
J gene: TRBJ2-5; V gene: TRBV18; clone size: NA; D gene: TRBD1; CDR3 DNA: TGTGCCAGCTCATCAGGACAGGGGAGAGAGACCCAGTACTTC; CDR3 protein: CASSSGQGRETQYF
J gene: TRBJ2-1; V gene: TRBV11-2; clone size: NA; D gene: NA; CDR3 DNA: TGTGCCAGCAGCTTAGATCTACAACCCACCTACAATGAGCAGTTCTTC; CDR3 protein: CASSLDLQPTYNEQFF
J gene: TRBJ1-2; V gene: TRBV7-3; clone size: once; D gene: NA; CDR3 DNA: TGTGCCAGCAGCTTAAACTCCGGCTACACCTTC; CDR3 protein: CASSLNSGYTF
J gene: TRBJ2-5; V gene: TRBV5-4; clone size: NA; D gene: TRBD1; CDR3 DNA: TGTGCCAGCAGCGTGTACAGACAGGGGGTCCAAGAGACCCAGTACTTC; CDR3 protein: CASSVYRQGVQETQYF
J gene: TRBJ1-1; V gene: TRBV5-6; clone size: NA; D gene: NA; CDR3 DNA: TGTGCCAGCAGCTTTCAAGGGTTGTTCACTGAAGCTTTCTTT; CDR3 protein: CASSFQGLFTEAFF
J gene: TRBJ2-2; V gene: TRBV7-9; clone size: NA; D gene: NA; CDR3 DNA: TGTGCCAGCAGCTATGAGAGGCTCACCGGGGAGCTGTTTTTT; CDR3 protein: CASSYERLTGELFF
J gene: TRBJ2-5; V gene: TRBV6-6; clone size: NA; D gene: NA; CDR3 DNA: TGTGCCAGCATGCGCGGGCGGACCCAGTACTTC; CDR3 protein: CASMRGRTQYF
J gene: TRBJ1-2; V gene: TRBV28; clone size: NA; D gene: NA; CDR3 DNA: TGTGCCAGCAGTTTATTCCCCCACAGGGCGCTCTTC; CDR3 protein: CASSLFPHRALF
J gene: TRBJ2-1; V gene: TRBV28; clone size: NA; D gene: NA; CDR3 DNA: TGTGCCAGCAGTTTTCACAGCGGCTCTGACAATGAGCAGTTCTTC; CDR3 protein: CASSFHSGSDNEQFF
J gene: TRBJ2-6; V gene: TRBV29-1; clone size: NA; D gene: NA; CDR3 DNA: TGCAGCGTTGATTCACAGGACGAGTCTGGGGCCAACGTCCTGACTTTC; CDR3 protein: CSVDSQDESGANVLTF
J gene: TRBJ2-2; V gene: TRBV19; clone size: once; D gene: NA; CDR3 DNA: TGTGCCAGCGATCGGAGCGGGGAGCTGTTTTTT; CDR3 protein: CASDRSGELFF
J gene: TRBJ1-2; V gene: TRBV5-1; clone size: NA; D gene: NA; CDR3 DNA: TGCGCCAGCAGCCCAGGGGAGAGGTATGGCTACACCTTC; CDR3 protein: CASSPGERYGYTF
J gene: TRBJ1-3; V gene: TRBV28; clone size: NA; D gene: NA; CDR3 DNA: TGTGCCAGCAGTTTACCCCCGGGATCTTCGGGAAACACCATATATTTT; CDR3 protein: CASSLPPGSSGNTIYF
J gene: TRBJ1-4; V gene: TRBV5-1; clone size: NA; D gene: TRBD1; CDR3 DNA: TGCGCCAGCAGCTTTGGACAGGGCGGTGAAAAACTGTTTTTT; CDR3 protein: CASSFGQGGEKLFF
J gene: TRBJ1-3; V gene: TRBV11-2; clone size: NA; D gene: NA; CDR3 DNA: TGTGCCAGCAGCTTTACAGCTTTCTCTGGAAACACCATATATTTT; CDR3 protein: CASSFTAFSGNTIYF
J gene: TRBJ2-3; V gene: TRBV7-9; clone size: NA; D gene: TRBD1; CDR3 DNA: TGTGCCAGCAGGCCTTTCACAGGGGTGGAGACAGATACGCAGTATTTT; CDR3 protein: CASRPFTGVETDTQYF
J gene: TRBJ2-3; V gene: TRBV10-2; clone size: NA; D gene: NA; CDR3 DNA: TGCGCCAGCAGTGTTCTCGGCACAGATACGCAGTATTTT; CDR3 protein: CASSVLGTDTQYF
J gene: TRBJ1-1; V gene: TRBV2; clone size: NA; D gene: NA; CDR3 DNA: TGTGCCAGCAGTGAAGAGGGAGACACTGAAGCTTTCTTT; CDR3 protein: CASSEEGDTEAFF
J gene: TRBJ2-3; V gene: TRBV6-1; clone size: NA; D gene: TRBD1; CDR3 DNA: TGTGCCAGCAGTGAAGCGCTCCAGGGGGCAAAAGATACGCAGTATTTT; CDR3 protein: CASSEALQGAKDTQYF
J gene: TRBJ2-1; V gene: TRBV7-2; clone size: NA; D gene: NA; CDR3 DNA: TGTGCCAGCAGCCCTGGGGGACTTAACAATGAGCAGTTCTTC; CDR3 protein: CASSPGGLNNEQFF
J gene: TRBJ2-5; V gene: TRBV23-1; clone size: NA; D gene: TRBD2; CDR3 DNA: TGCGCCAGACGACCGGGACTAGAAGGGGAGACCCAGTACTTC; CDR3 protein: CARRPGLEGETQYF
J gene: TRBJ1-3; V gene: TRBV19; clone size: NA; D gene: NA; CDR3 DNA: TGTGCCAGTGCCTGGGCCTCTGGAAACACCATATATTTT; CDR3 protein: CASAWASGNTIYF
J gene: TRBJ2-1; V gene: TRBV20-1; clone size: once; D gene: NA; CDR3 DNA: TGCAGTGCCCAACATTACAATGAGCAGTTCTTC; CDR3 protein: CSAQHYNEQFF
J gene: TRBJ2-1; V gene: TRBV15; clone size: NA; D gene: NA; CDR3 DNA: TGTGCCACCAGCAAGTACAATGAGCAGTTCTTC; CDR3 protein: CATSKYNEQFF
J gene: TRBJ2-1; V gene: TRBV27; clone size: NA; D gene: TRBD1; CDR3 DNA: TGTGCCAGCAGTTGGACAGGGCTTTACAATGAGCAGTTCTTC; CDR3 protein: CASSWTGLYNEQFF
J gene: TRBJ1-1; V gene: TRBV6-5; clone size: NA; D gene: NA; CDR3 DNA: TGTGCCAGCAGTTACTCGATGGTGAACACTGAAGCTTTCTTT; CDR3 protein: CASSYSMVNTEAFF
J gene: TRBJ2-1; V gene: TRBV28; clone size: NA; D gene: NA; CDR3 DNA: TGTGCCAGCAAAGGGGGGGGGTCCTACAATGAGCAGTTCTTC; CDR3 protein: CASKGGGSYNEQFF
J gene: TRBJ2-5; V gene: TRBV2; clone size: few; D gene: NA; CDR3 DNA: TGTGCCAGCCACAGGACTGGTCGCCAAGAGACCCAGTACTTC; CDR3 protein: CASHRTGRQETQYF
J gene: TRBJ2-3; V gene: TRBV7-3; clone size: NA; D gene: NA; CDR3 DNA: TGTGCCAGCAGCCGACCGGGAGATACGCAGTATTTT; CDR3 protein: CASSRPGDTQYF
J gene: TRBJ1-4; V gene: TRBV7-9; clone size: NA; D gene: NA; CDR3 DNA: TGTGCCAGCAGCTTAGACCGAGTCGCAACTAATGAAAAACTGTTTTTT; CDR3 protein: CASSLDRVATNEKLFF
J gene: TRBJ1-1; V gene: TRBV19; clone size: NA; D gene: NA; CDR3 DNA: TGTGCCAGTAGTATTGCGGGAACACTGAACACTGAAGCTTTCTTT; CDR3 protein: CASSIAGTLNTEAFF
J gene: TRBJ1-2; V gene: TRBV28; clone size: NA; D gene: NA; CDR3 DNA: TGTGCCAGCAGTTTCAGGCCCTACTATGGCTACACCTTC; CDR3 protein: CASSFRPYYGYTF
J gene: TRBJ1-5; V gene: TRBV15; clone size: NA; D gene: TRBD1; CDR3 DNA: TGTGCCACCAGCAGAGATGAGACAGGGAATCAGCCCCAGCATTTT; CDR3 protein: CATSRDETGNQPQHF
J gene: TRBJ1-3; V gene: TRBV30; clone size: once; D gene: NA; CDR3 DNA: TGTGCCTGGGGATACTCTGGAAACACCATATATTTT; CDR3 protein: CAWGYSGNTIYF
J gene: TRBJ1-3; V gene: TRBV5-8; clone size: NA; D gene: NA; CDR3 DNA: TGTGCCAGCAGCTTGGCTCATACTAGTTTCTCTGGAAACACCATATATTTT; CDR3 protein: CASSLAHTSFSGNTIYF
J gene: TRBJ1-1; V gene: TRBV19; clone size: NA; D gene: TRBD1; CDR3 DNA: TGTGCCAGTAGAGGACAGGGTTTGAGGAACACTGAAGCTTTCTTT; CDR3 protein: CASRGQGLRNTEAFF